The entry below describes one TCR beta chain. This record belongs to a study of shared clonotypes between healthy human individuals. Sequencing was performed with immunoSEQ multiplex PCR; in TCRdb, only in-frame clones are kept and a portion is missing. The sample lists some 790,000 clones, roughly two thirds occurring once. Trimming cost V 9 bases and J 7 bases, with 18 bases left between them. CDR1 and CDR2 (germline): LNHDA, SQIVND (reference sequence). This CDR3 is built from 13 residues. The sample taken for sequencing was memory CD4+ T cells sorted from blood. Subset described: CD45RA-negative fraction. The rearrangement links TRBV19 to TRBJ1-2, with D unresolved. This clonotype originated in a woman aged 25 to 39 in good health. The CDR3 loop is CASNSWTFSGYTF. The CDR3 DNA reads as TGTGCCAGCAACAGCTGGACCTTTTCTGGCTACACCTTC.